Presented here are 28 T cell receptor beta chains from one specimen sequenced in a study of T cells in Graves' hyperthyroidism and ophthalmopathy. Researchers amplified the TCR beta CDR3 regions from RNA transcripts. TCR CDR3 regions were first amplified by RT-PCR with HTBI primers. TCRdb re-called the multiplex PCR reads through MiXCR, storing one row per CDR3 protein. The top ten hold under 45% of the sample, which has about 300,000 distinct CDR3 sequences, approximately 18% seen once. The sequenced sample consisted of blood. These receptors were collected from a man aged 45-65 years with Graves' ophthalmopathy.

This chain uses TRBV6-2 or TRBV6-3 with TRBJ2-1; the D is unclear. The V end lost 2 bases, the J end lost 0 bases, and 5 bases lay between the germline ends. Germline V gives CDR1 MNHEY, CDR2 SVGEGT. This CDR3 spans 14 amino acids. Here the CDR3 DNA reads TGTGCCAGCAGTTACGAGAGCTCCTACAATGAGCAGTTCTTC. Its protein product is CASSYESSYNEQFF.

The gene calls are TRBV5-1 and TRBJ2-1; D possibly uses TRBD1 or TRBD2 (5 bases each). CDR1 SGHRS and CDR2 YFSETQ come from the germline V gene. Trimming took off 4 bases at V and 5 bases at J, with 19 bases between the two ends. The CDR3 totals 16 residues. CDR3 loop: CASSPTIGRDHNEQFF. The DNA of the CDR3 is TGCGCCAGCAGCCCGACAATTGGCAGGGACCACAATGAGCAGTTCTTC.

The table lists this clonotype with a few counts. This chain joins TRBV6-5 and TRBJ2-4, with D possibly matching TRBD1 (7 bases). The CDR3 consists of 16 residues. V was shortened by 0 bases and J by 6 bases, with 15 bases between the two germline ends. Germline V lookup: CDR1 MNHEY, CDR2 SVGAGI. This chain's CDR3 is CASSYSSGQGGNIQYF. CDR3 nucleotides: TGTGCCAGCAGTTACTCTAGCGGCCAGGGGGGAAACATTCAGTACTTC.

The gene calls are TRBV30 and TRBJ2-2; no definite D call. From germline, CDR1 is GTSNPN and CDR2 SVGIG (reference sequence). This CDR3 comprises 14 residues. V shed 0 bases and J shed 5 bases, with 10 bases lying between them. CDR3 in DNA: TGTGCCTGGAGTGTACAAGGAACGACCGGGGAGCTGTTTTTT. This gives the protein CAWSVQGTTGELFF.

This sequence joins TRBV15 and TRBJ1-4; the D gene is possibly TRBD1 (5 bases). CDR3 length: 13 amino acids. V was shortened by 3 bases and J by 6 bases, with 8 bases between the two germline ends. Germline CDR1 is LNHNV and CDR2 is YYDKDF (reference sequence). The CDR3 sequence: CATSRGEDEKLFF. The CDR3 DNA is TGTGCCACCAGCAGGGGGGAGGATGAAAAACTGTTTTTT.

This chain uses TRBV9 with TRBJ2-1; maybe TRBD1 (7 bases). V was cut by 0 bases and J by 9 bases, with 19 bases left in between. Per germline, CDR1 SGDLS and CDR2 YYNGEE. The CDR3 has 16 amino acids. The CDR3 loop is CASSVASPGAGGEQFF. CDR3 nucleotides: TGTGCCAGCAGCGTAGCTTCTCCGGGGGCAGGGGGTGAGCAGTTCTTC.

The V and J genes are TRBV12-3 or TRBV12-4 and TRBJ2-7; 8 bases fit TRBD2. This CDR3 is built from 14 residues. J gave up 2 bases and V 4 bases, and 4 bases lay outside the gene matches. In nucleotides, the CDR3 is TGTGCCAGCAGTTCCCGACTAGCGCCCTACGAGCAGTACTTC. Translation gives CASSSRLAPYEQYF.

This chain uses TRBV5-1 with TRBJ2-7; the D gene is possibly TRBD1 (6 bases). V gave up 4 bases and J gave up 4 bases, with 15 bases separating them. Germline V gives CDR1 SGHRS, CDR2 YFSETQ. The CDR3 is 14 residues long. The CDR3 loop is CASSQQGRNYEQYF. CDR3 DNA sequence: TGCGCCAGCAGCCAACAGGGAAGGAATTACGAGCAGTACTTC.

This clonotype showed up many times. The gene calls are TRBV11-2 and TRBJ2-7; D gene uncertain. The germline CDR1 and CDR2 sequences are SGHAT and FQNNGV. CDR3 size: 14 residues. V dropped 5 bases and J dropped 3 bases, with 14 bases sitting between them. CDR3 amino acids: CASSPTGSFYEQYF. The CDR3 nucleotides are TGTGCCAGCAGCCCGACGGGCAGTTTCTACGAGCAGTACTTC.

This clonotype was counted a few times. The CDR3 coding sequence is TGCGCCAGCAGCCGAGAAGCGGGGGGCACAGATACGCAGTATTTT. Its translation: CASSREAGGTDTQYF. The V gene is TRBV4-1, the J gene TRBJ2-3; TRBD2 aligns across 8 bases. V dropped 4 bases and J dropped 1; count of bases not matched to a gene: 4. Germline CDR1 is MGHRA and CDR2 is YSYEKL. The CDR3 covers 15 residues.

This clonotype was seen only a few times. V and J are TRBV6-1 and TRBJ1-2, with D uncertain. Germline CDR1 MNHNS, CDR2 SASEGT. The CDR3 has 14 residues. V dropped 1 base and J dropped 3 bases, with 9 bases sitting between them. CDR3 nucleotides: TGTGCCAGCAGTGAAGAGCCGGGCTACTATGGCTACACCTTC. It yields the protein CASSEEPGYYGYTF.

The V gene is TRBV14, the J gene TRBJ1-4, with a possible D match to TRBD1 (6 bases). Between the trimmed V and J ends, which lost 0 bases and 8 bases, there was a span of 19 bases. CDR1 and CDR2 (germline): SGHDN, FVKESK. The length of the CDR3 is 17 residues. CDR3 sequence: CASSQDTGGVRWEKLFF. CDR3 nucleotide sequence: TGTGCCAGCAGCCAAGATACCGGGGGCGTGCGTTGGGAAAAACTGTTTTTT.

This clonotype appeared many times. The rearrangement joins TRBV28 to TRBJ1-5; 8 positions agree with TRBD1. Germline values: CDR1 MDHEN, CDR2 SYDVKM. This CDR3 comprises 16 residues. V dropped 6 bases and J dropped 3; count of bases not matched to a gene: 10. The CDR3 spells CASRSGQGLSNQPQHF. The CDR3 DNA follows: TGTGCCAGCAGATCTGGACAGGGATTATCCAATCAGCCCCAGCATTTT. Together with reference TRBV28 and TRBJ1-5, the CDR3 gives the full variable domain: DVKVTQSSRYLVKRTGEKVFLECVQDMDHENMFWYRQDPGLGLRLIYFSYDVKMKEKGDIPEGYSVSREKKERFSLILESASTNQTSMYLCASRSGQGLSNQPQHFGDGTRLSIL.

This clonotype was detected many times. The V gene is TRBV5-5, the J gene TRBJ2-1; 8 bases align to TRBD2. This CDR3 has 16 residues. Germline values: CDR1 SGHKS, CDR2 YYEKEE (reference sequence). Unmatched junction bases numbered 9, after V lost 2 bases and J lost 5 bases. The CDR3 reads CASSFLGSGADNEQFF. The CDR3, as DNA: TGTGCCAGCAGCTTTTTGGGTAGCGGGGCAGACAATGAGCAGTTCTTC.

This clonotype was recorded at least ten times. J is TRBJ1-1 and V is TRBV20-1; D unclear. Trimming cost V 3 bases and J 5 bases, with 13 bases left between them. The CDR3 runs to 13 residues. CDR1 and CDR2 (germline): DFQATT, SNEGSKA (reference sequence). The CDR3 protein is CSASEAPGTEAFF. CDR3 bases: TGCAGTGCTAGTGAGGCCCCGGGGACTGAAGCTTTCTTT.

V and J are TRBV7-9 and TRBJ2-1; TRBD1 matches 9 bases. CDR1 SEHNR and CDR2 FQNEAQ come from the germline V gene (reference sequence). This CDR3 has 16 amino acids. J lost 3 bases, V lost 2 bases, and 5 bases had no gene match. The CDR3 coding sequence is TGTGCCAGCAGCTTAAGGACAGGGGAAAACTACAATGAGCAGTTCTTC. Translated, it gives CASSLRTGENYNEQFF. The whole variable domain, filled in from reference TRBV7-9 and TRBJ2-1, reads DTGVSQNPRHKITKRGQNVTFRCDPISEHNRLYWYRQTLGQGPEFLTYFQNEAQLEKSRLLSDRFSAERPKGSFSTLEIQRTEQGDSAMYLCASSLRTGENYNEQFFGPGTRLTVL.

The chain joins TRBV20-1 to TRBJ2-1, with 11 bases matching TRBD2. Looked up from germline, CDR1 is DFQATT and CDR2 is SNEGSKA (reference sequence). CDR3 size: 15 residues. V dropped 3 bases and J dropped 4; count of bases not matched to a gene: 5. CDR3 nucleotide sequence: TGCAGTGCTAGTAGGACTAGCGGGTCATACAATGAGCAGTTCTTC. Translated: CSASRTSGSYNEQFF.

The rearrangement uses TRBV6-1 and TRBJ2-4, with no clear D. The V gene's germline CDR1 is MNHNS and CDR2 SASEGT. The CDR3 has 15 amino acids. V was pared by 6 bases and J by 8 bases, with 20 bases between. The CDR3: CASSLPLTGRDIQYF. The DNA for the CDR3 is TGTGCCAGCAGCCTCCCGTTGACCGGTCGAGACATTCAGTACTTC.

In this sample, this clonotype turned up many times. The chain recombines TRBV30 with TRBJ2-7, with 12 bases fitting TRBD2. This CDR3 contains 16 residues. The germline V gene has CDR1 GTSNPN and CDR2 SVGIG (reference sequence). The V gene end was trimmed by 2 bases and the J gene end by 9 bases; junction bases not matched to a gene: 14. CDR3 sequence: CAWSPLAGGPFFRQYF. CDR3 nucleotides: TGTGCCTGGAGTCCTCTAGCGGGAGGGCCCTTTTTCAGGCAGTACTTC. Using reference TRBV30 and TRBJ2-7 for the parts outside the CDR3, the full variable domain is SQTIHQWPATLVQPVGSPLSLECTVEGTSNPNLYWYRQAAGRGLQLLFYSVGIGQISSEVPQNLSASRPQDRQFILSSKKLLLSDSGFYLCAWSPLAGGPFFRQYFGPGTRLTVT.

This clonotype was counted between two and nine times. V gene TRBV9 combines with J gene TRBJ2-5; 12 bases agree with TRBD2. Germline V gene data show CDR1 as SGDLS and CDR2 as YYNGEE. The CDR3 length is 15 residues. The ends lost 3 bases at V and 4 bases at J; junction bases unmatched: 4. The CDR3 spells CASSGSSGRGETQYF. Written as DNA, the CDR3 is TGTGCCAGCAGCGGCTCTAGCGGGAGGGGAGAGACCCAGTACTTC.

This clonotype was seen more than once but under ten times. The rearrangement joins TRBV27 to TRBJ2-7, with 11 nucleotides matching TRBD2. The ends lost 5 bases at V and 2 bases at J; junction bases unmatched: 8. Germline values: CDR1 MNHEY, CDR2 SMNVEV (reference sequence). The CDR3 runs 16 residues. The CDR3 DNA reads TGTGCCAGCAGTCCTCGGACTAGCGGGTACCCCTACGAGCAGTACTTC. Translating it yields CASSPRTSGYPYEQYF.

The chain has TRBV5-5 and TRBJ2-2; maybe TRBD1 (5 bases). CDR1 and CDR2 from the germline V gene are SGHKS and YYEKEE (reference sequence). The CDR3 has 16 residues. The V gene lost 4 bases and the J gene lost 0 bases, with 13 bases spanning the gap. The DNA for the CDR3 is TGTGCCAGCAGCCCTAGGACAAACGCGAACACCGGGGAGCTGTTTTTT. The encoded protein is CASSPRTNANTGELFF.

The rearrangement links TRBV11-3 to TRBJ2-3, with 10 bases identical to TRBD1. This CDR3 spans 15 amino acids. After removal of 3 bases from V and 3 bases from J, the junction contained 3 bases not matched to a gene. Per germline, CDR1 SGHNT and CDR2 YENEEA. CDR3 loop: CASSFEGQGTDTQYF. The CDR3 DNA reads as TGTGCCAGCAGCTTCGAGGGACAGGGGACAGATACGCAGTATTTT.

This clonotype was seen ten or more times. A much larger clone differs from this one at a single base, so this may be a read error. This sequence joins TRBV3-1 and TRBJ1-1; D uncertain. The CDR3 loop spans 13 amino acids. CDR1 and CDR2 from the germline V gene are LGHDT and YNNKEL (reference sequence). V was cut by 6 bases and J by 1 base, with 9 bases left in between. In DNA, the CDR3 is TGTGCCAGCAGTCGAAGGGAGAACACTGAAGCTTTCTTT. Protein product: CASSRRENTEAFF.

This clonotype has at least ten counts. This sequence joins TRBV28 and TRBJ1-2; D is undetermined. In germline, CDR1 is MDHEN, CDR2 SYDVKM. Deletions cut 2 bases from V and 3 bases from J, with 13 bases between. The CDR3 totals 15 residues. The CDR3: CASSLITVAYYGYTF. CDR3 nucleotides: TGTGCCAGCAGTTTAATTACTGTAGCTTACTATGGCTACACCTTC.

This clonotype was counted a few times. The V and J genes are TRBV27 and TRBJ1-4; 7 bases match TRBD1. The J segment lost 8 bases and the V segment lost 5 bases, leaving 8 bases of the junction unmatched. Germline CDR1 and CDR2: MNHEY and SMNVEV (reference sequence). The CDR3 consists of 14 residues. The CDR3 nucleotides are TGTGCCAGCAGTCCACAGGGGAGCAAAGAAAAACTGTTTTTT. This translates into CASSPQGSKEKLFF.

This chain's CDR3 is CASSLGRSGGRNYGYTF. The CDR3 DNA reads TGTGCCAGCAGCTTAGGACGCTCGGGGGGTCGGAACTATGGCTACACCTTC. This rearrangement joins TRBV7-6 to TRBJ1-2; tentatively, D is TRBD1 (5 bases). Trimming removed 1 base from V and 2 bases from J, with 17 bases in between. This CDR3 has 17 amino acids. CDR1 is SGHVS and CDR2 is FNYEAQ in the germline V gene.

This clonotype has more than one count but fewer than ten. This chain connects TRBV29-1 to TRBJ2-5; D might be TRBD2 (5 bases). CDR1 is SQVTM and CDR2 is ANQGSEA in the germline V gene. The V end lost 5 bases, the J end lost 5 bases, and 6 bases lay between the germline ends. The CDR3 spans 10 residues. CDR3 sequence: CSVTGETQYF. The CDR3 coding sequence is TGCAGCGTTACGGGGGAGACCCAGTACTTC.